What follows are 22 T cell receptor beta chains derived from one specimen sequenced in a study of cytomegalovirus exposure and HLA in healthy donors. The PCR used 60 Vbeta and 13 Jbeta primers. Sequencing used immunoSEQ multiplex PCR; TCRdb keeps in-frame clones, though not all of them. The table records 140,000 to 150,000 clones, 80% of them present only once. The specimen was PBMCs. The source is a man aged 40-55 years in good health and CMV-seronegative.

The V gene is TRBV5-1, the J gene TRBJ1-1; D not resolved. The CDR3 spans 14 residues. Trimming removed 1 base at V and 10 bases at J, with 17 bases between. In germline, CDR1 is SGHRS, CDR2 YFSETQ. The CDR3 protein is CASSLSSGVVGAFF. CDR3 sequence (DNA): TGCGCCAGCAGCTTGTCGTCCGGAGTCGTAGGAGCTTTCTTT. Combining the CDR3 with reference TRBV5-1 and TRBJ1-1 gives the whole variable domain KAGVTQTPRYLIKTRGQQVTLSCSPISGHRSVSWYQQTPGQGLQFLFEYFSETQRNKGNFPGRFSGRQFSNSRSEMNVSTLELGDSALYLCASSLSSGVVGAFFGQGTRLTVV.

The sample holds a few counts of this clone. The J gene is TRBJ2-7, the V gene TRBV10-3, with D tentatively TRBD1 (6 bases). With 4 bases removed from V and 0 bases from J, the gap between germline ends came to 13 bases. The CDR3 loop spans 15 amino acids. Germline CDR1 ENHRY, CDR2 SYGVKD. The CDR3, as DNA: TGTGCCATCAGTGTTCAGGGACAAAGCTCCTACGAGCAGTACTTC. This gives the protein CAISVQGQSSYEQYF.

This clone occurred once. The rearrangement joins TRBV6-1 to TRBJ2-7; TRBD1 aligns across 8 bases. The CDR3 length is 15 residues. Germline CDR1 reads MNHNS; CDR2 reads SASEGT. The trim removed 1 base at V and 2 bases at J, leaving 4 bases unmatched. This chain's CDR3 is CASSEGQGKTYEQYF. In nucleotides, the CDR3 is TGTGCCAGCAGTGAAGGACAGGGGAAGACCTACGAGCAGTACTTC.

This chain links TRBV7-8 with TRBJ1-2, with 8 bases that match TRBD1. The CDR3 contains 13 residues. In germline, CDR1 is SGHVS, CDR2 FQNEAQ. Trimming at V came to 5 bases and at J to 4 bases, leaving 3 bases not matched to a gene. This CDR3 reads CASSQGQAYGYTF. CDR3 in DNA: TGTGCCAGCAGCCAGGGACAGGCCTATGGCTACACCTTC.

Concerning this clone itself: No conserved phenylalanine or tryptophan ends this CDR3, so it is likely a read error. V usage is TRBV6-1 and J usage is TRBJ1-5; no clear D. Germline V gene lookup returns CDR1 MNHNS and CDR2 SASEGT. The CDR3 is 14 amino acids. Trimming pared 0 bases from V and 7 bases from J, leaving 10 bases between. CDR3: CASSEAPSSQPQHV. CDR3 coding DNA: TGTGCCAGCAGTGAAGCTCCATCATCACAGCCCCAGCATGTT.

This chain's CDR3 is CASRTIQETPTGELFF. The CDR3, as DNA: TGTGCCAGCCGTACCATACAGGAGACCCCCACCGGGGAGCTGTTTTTT. The rearrangement links TRBV6-6 to TRBJ2-2; D is perhaps TRBD1 (5 bases). The germline V gene has CDR1 MNHNY and CDR2 SVGAGI (reference sequence). V lost 8 bases and J 4 bases, leaving 20 bases between the germline ends. The CDR3 totals 16 residues.

V and J are TRBV14 and TRBJ2-2; D is undetermined. Germline-derived CDR1 and CDR2 are SGHDN and FVKESK. The V end lost 0 bases, the J end lost 6 bases, and 14 bases lay between the germline ends. This CDR3 contains 16 residues. CDR3 region: CASSQEVKFTPGELFF. The CDR3 DNA follows: TGTGCCAGCAGCCAAGAGGTCAAGTTCACACCCGGGGAGCTGTTTTTT.

This sequence joins TRBV9 and TRBJ1-1; D ambiguous. Looked up from germline, CDR1 is SGDLS and CDR2 is YYNGEE. CDR3 length equals 11 residues. V lost 4 bases and J lost 5, with 6 bases in between. The CDR3, as DNA: TGTGCCAGCAGCCCAGGTACTGAAGCTTTCTTT. Its translation: CASSPGTEAFF.

V gene TRBV5-1 combines with J gene TRBJ2-7; 7 nucleotides line up with TRBD1. Per germline, CDR1 SGHRS and CDR2 YFSETQ. The V and J ends lost 0 bases and 5 bases, in that order; junction bases with no gene match: 11. The CDR3 spans 16 residues. The CDR3 coding sequence is TGCGCCAGCAGCTTGGAAGGGGGCCCAGAGGTGGACGAGCAGTACTTC. Its translation: CASSLEGGPEVDEQYF. The entire variable domain, with the rest obtained from reference TRBV5-1 and TRBJ2-7, is as follows: KAGVTQTPRYLIKTRGQQVTLSCSPISGHRSVSWYQQTPGQGLQFLFEYFSETQRNKGNFPGRFSGRQFSNSRSEMNVSTLELGDSALYLCASSLEGGPEVDEQYFGPGTRLTVT.

The sample holds a few counts of this clone. The chain carries TRBV7-9 and TRBJ2-1; TRBD2 matches at 14 bases. CDR1 and CDR2 from the germline V gene are SEHNR and FQNEAQ (reference sequence). The CDR3 spans 16 residues. V was pared by 5 bases and J by 4 bases, with 4 bases of the junction left unmatched. The CDR3 sequence is CASSPRTSGGYNEQFF. The DNA of the CDR3 is TGTGCCAGCAGCCCCAGGACTAGCGGGGGGTACAATGAGCAGTTCTTC.

J is TRBJ2-5 and V is TRBV4-2; 9 bases are a match to TRBD2. Germline V lookup: CDR1 LGHNA, CDR2 YNFKEQ. V was pared by 1 base and J by 3 bases, with 9 bases of the junction left unmatched. The CDR3 is made up of 17 amino acids. CDR3 in amino acids: CASSQVIGVAGEETQYF. CDR3 DNA sequence: TGTGCCAGCAGCCAAGTCATTGGGGTAGCGGGGGAAGAGACCCAGTACTTC.

The chain couples TRBV14 to TRBJ2-3, with D maybe TRBD1 (6 bases). Germline CDR1 is SGHDN and CDR2 is FVKESK. Between the trimmed V and J ends, which lost 4 bases and 2 bases, there was a span of 13 bases. The CDR3 is 15 residues long. The CDR3 spells CASSPRHRVTDTQYF. The CDR3 DNA reads as TGTGCCAGCAGCCCGCGGCACAGGGTCACAGATACGCAGTATTTT.

The chain couples TRBV2 to TRBJ2-3; 9 bases are a match to TRBD2. CDR3 size: 16 residues. Trimming took 6 bases from V and 3 from J; bases not matched to a gene: 10. Germline-derived CDR1 and CDR2 are SNHLY and FYNNEI. CDR3 nucleotide sequence: TGTGCCAGCAGGATGCGAGCGGGGGGATTGACAGATACGCAGTATTTT. Its protein product is CASRMRAGGLTDTQYF.

This clone was counted between two and nine times. The rearrangement joins TRBV28 to TRBJ1-5; 11 bases line up with TRBD1. CDR1 is MDHEN and CDR2 is SYDVKM in the germline V gene. Trimming cost V 6 bases and J 4 bases; bases outside gene matches: 11. This CDR3 has 17 amino acids. The CDR3 protein is CASSTGTGGVWNQPQHF. In DNA, the CDR3 is TGTGCCAGCAGCACCGGGACAGGGGGAGTTTGGAATCAGCCCCAGCATTTT.

V and J are TRBV28 and TRBJ2-7; D may be TRBD1 (6 bases). CDR1 is MDHEN, CDR2 SYDVKM, per germline. The CDR3 length is 13 residues. The V end lost 4 bases, the J end lost 3 bases, and 10 bases lay between the germline ends. Written as DNA, the CDR3 is TGTGCCAGCAGTTCCGGGACACTCTACGAGCAGTACTTC. Residues: CASSSGTLYEQYF.

A few counts support this clone. CDR3 sequence: CASSQASENIQYF. The CDR3, as DNA: TGCGCCAGCAGCCAAGCTTCAGAAAACATTCAGTACTTC. This chain uses TRBV4-3 with TRBJ2-4; unclear D gene. This CDR3 is 13 amino acids long. Germline V gene lookup returns CDR1 LGHNA and CDR2 YSLEER. Trimming took 1 base from V and 5 from J, leaving 6 bases between them.

For the CDR3, the DNA is TGTGCCAGCAGTGGGTCAGGGGGAAGGAATCAGCCCCAGCATTTT. As protein: CASSGSGGRNQPQHF. The V gene is TRBV6-1, the J gene TRBJ1-5; 7 positions match TRBD1. Germline values: CDR1 MNHNS, CDR2 SASEGT. V lost 4 bases and J lost 4; bases outside the gene matches: 7. The CDR3 extends over 15 amino acids.

This rearrangement joins TRBV10-3 to TRBJ1-1, with 7 nucleotides matching TRBD1. The CDR3 has 17 amino acids. The V segment lost 0 bases and the J segment 1 base; nucleotides outside the gene matches: 8. CDR1 and CDR2 (germline): ENHRY, SYGVKD. The DNA of the CDR3 is TGTGCCATCAGTGAGTCGGTCGGGGCAGGGGGGAACACTGAAGCTTTCTTT. Translated, it gives CAISESVGAGGNTEAFF.

The V call is TRBV9, the J call TRBJ2-2; D remains unclear. The V gene lost 2 bases and the J gene lost 0 bases, with 11 bases spanning the gap. The CDR3 has 16 residues. The germline V gene encodes CDR1 SGDLS and CDR2 YYNGEE. The CDR3 nucleotides read TGTGCCAGCAGCGTCACGACTGATTCGAACACCGGGGAGCTGTTTTTT. It yields the protein CASSVTTDSNTGELFF.

This clone was detected once. This sequence joins TRBV18 and TRBJ1-1, with 11 bases aligning to TRBD1. Per the germline V gene, CDR1 is KGHSH and CDR2 is LQKENI. After removal of 2 bases from V and 6 bases from J, the junction contained 5 bases not matched to a gene. The length of the CDR3 is 15 residues. The DNA for the CDR3 is TGTGCCAGCTCACCATTAGGACAGGGGGCTGCTGAAGCTTTCTTT. It encodes CASSPLGQGAAEAFF.

V gene TRBV13 combines with J gene TRBJ1-6; the D is unclear. The CDR3 has 16 amino acids. CDR1 and CDR2 from the germline V gene are PRHDT and FYEKMQ (reference sequence). The V end lost 0 bases, the J end lost 1 base, and 7 bases lay between the germline ends. The CDR3 DNA is TGTGCCAGCAGCTTAGGCGGGGAGTCCTATAATTCACCCCTCCACTTT. It specifies CASSLGGESYNSPLHF.

This clone has only one observation. The chain couples TRBV5-6 to TRBJ2-2; possibly TRBD1 for D (6 bases). The ends were cut back, 0 bases at V and 6 bases at J, with 12 bases in the middle. The CDR3 is 15 residues long. The V gene's germline CDR1 is SGHDT and CDR2 YYEEEE. The CDR3 is CASSLAGQTPGELFF. Written as DNA, the CDR3 is TGTGCCAGCAGCTTGGCGGGACAAACTCCCGGGGAGCTGTTTTTT.